These 20 T cell receptor beta chains were all obtained from the same sample, sequenced in a study of CD8 T cells in ankylosing spondylitis (dated by TCRdb to about 2017). Study-wide findings and limitations: Blood from ankylosing spondylitis patients appeared to be characterized by a TCR beta motif composed of eight highly homologous amino acid variants.

The method behind the library was 5' RACE. Instrument used: Illumina HiSeq 2500. The public reads were reprocessed in TCRdb via fastp at Q25 and MiXCR, keeping in-frame beta chains. Every CDR3 protein is listed once, alongside the most common genes and DNA of its rows. Across this sample there are around 770,000 distinct CDR3 sequences, with about 10% seen only once. Approximately 0.46% of the sample lies in the top ten. For these TCRs, the target antigens are not known. The sequenced sample consisted of blood, either unsorted or a sorted T cell fraction (not recorded which). The receptors were gathered from a male donor with ankylosing spondylitis.

Many counts were recorded for this clonotype. The chain uses TRBV27 and TRBJ1-1, with D possibly being TRBD1 (5 bases). Germline values: CDR1 MNHEY, CDR2 SMNVEV (reference sequence). This CDR3 comprises 16 residues. V was clipped by 5 bases and J by 1 base, with 17 bases between them. This CDR3 reads CASSKSLGGSNTEAFF. The CDR3 DNA reads TGTGCCAGCAGTAAGTCCCTTGGGGGTTCGAACACTGAAGCTTTCTTT.

This clonotype turned up a few times. The J gene is TRBJ1-2, the V gene TRBV20-1; the D is unclear. CDR3 length: 10 amino acids. Germline V gene data show CDR1 as DFQATT and CDR2 as SNEGSKA (reference sequence). V dropped 5 bases and J dropped 3 bases, with 4 bases sitting between them. In DNA, the CDR3 is TGCAGTGCTGAGCACTATGGCTACACCTTC. Its protein product is CSAEHYGYTF.

V and J are TRBV14 and TRBJ2-5, with TRBD2 matching 8 bases. CDR3 length equals 16 residues. Trimming cost V 1 base and J 5 bases; bases outside gene matches: 9. CDR1 is SGHDN, CDR2 FVKESK, per germline. In DNA, the CDR3 is TGTGCCAGCAGCCAAGCGATTAGCGGGGCTCGGGAGACCCAGTACTTC. Its translation: CASSQAISGARETQYF.

The chain couples TRBV20-1 to TRBJ2-5; 8 positions match TRBD1. Germline V gives CDR1 DFQATT, CDR2 SNEGSKA (reference sequence). The CDR3 runs to 12 residues. V lost 5 bases, J lost 4 bases, and 3 bases stayed unmatched. CDR3: CSAPDRGETQYF. DNA for the CDR3: TGCAGTGCTCCTGACAGGGGAGAGACCCAGTACTTC.

This clonotype was seen at least ten times. J is TRBJ2-1 and V is TRBV20-1, with 9 bases that match TRBD1. J lost 7 bases, V lost 0 bases, and 7 bases had no gene match. The CDR3 is 15 amino acids. The germline V gene has CDR1 DFQATT and CDR2 SNEGSKA (reference sequence). The CDR3 nucleotides are TGCAGTGCTAGAGATCCGGGACAGGGCAAGAATGAGCAGTTCTTC. Translated, it gives CSARDPGQGKNEQFF.

The chain couples TRBV20-1 to TRBJ1-4; D may be TRBD1 (5 bases). This CDR3 comprises 14 residues. CDR1 is DFQATT, CDR2 SNEGSKA, per germline (reference sequence). V was cut by 3 bases and J by 4 bases, with 12 bases left in between. In DNA form, the CDR3 reads TGCAGTGCTAGCCCGACAGCATTTAATGAAAAACTGTTTTTT. It is translated as CSASPTAFNEKLFF.

Details on this clonotype: Just one base apart from a much larger clone, this may be a read error. The rearrangement joins TRBV5-1 to TRBJ2-7, with D tentatively TRBD1 (6 bases). Trimming removed 4 bases from V and 2 bases from J, with 13 bases in between. This CDR3 has 14 residues. The V gene's germline CDR1 is SGHRS and CDR2 YFSETQ. CDR3 amino acids: CASSLDRFPYEQYF. The CDR3 DNA follows: TGCGCCAGCAGCCTCGACAGGTTCCCCTACGAGCAGTACTTC.

The table lists this clonotype with a few counts. The chain employs TRBV4-3 and TRBJ2-7; weak D call: TRBD2 (5 bases). The CDR3 totals 13 residues. Trimming stripped 2 bases from V and 4 bases from J, with 9 bases between. The V gene's germline CDR1 is LGHNA and CDR2 YSLEER. As DNA, the CDR3 is TGCGCCAGCAGCCAACTGACGGGGTACGAGCAGTACTTC. This sequence encodes CASSQLTGYEQYF.

This clonotype was seen more than once but under ten times. The rearrangement joins TRBV5-5 to TRBJ2-7; TRBD2 is a possible D gene (5 bases). Per germline, CDR1 SGHKS and CDR2 YYEKEE (reference sequence). CDR3 length: 15 amino acids. Trimming stripped 4 bases from V and 0 bases from J, with 14 bases between. CDR3 bases: TGTGCCAGCAGCGGCGGGCCTAGTGACTCCTACGAGCAGTACTTC. This codes for CASSGGPSDSYEQYF.

The CDR3 DNA reads as TGTGCCAGCAGCTTGGGGGTCAGGGACTCCTACAATGAGCAGTTCTTC. It is translated as CASSLGVRDSYNEQFF. The genes are TRBV5-6 and TRBJ2-1; perhaps TRBD1 as D (5 bases). This CDR3 region has 16 residues. The germline V gene has CDR1 SGHDT and CDR2 YYEEEE. V was pared by 0 bases and J by 0 bases, with 10 bases between.

This clonotype was picked up a small number of times. The chain recombines TRBV3-1 with TRBJ2-4; 9 nucleotides align to TRBD1. Germline CDR1 is LGHDT and CDR2 is YNNKEL (reference sequence). V shed 4 bases, J shed 1 base, and the junction held 8 bases outside the gene matches. The CDR3 runs 17 residues. The CDR3 nucleotides read TGTGCCAGCAGCCTCCGGGACAGGGATCGCGCCAAAAACATTCAGTACTTC. Encoded protein: CASSLRDRDRAKNIQYF. Complete variable domain (other parts from reference TRBV3-1 and TRBJ2-4): DTAVSQTPKYLVTQMGNDKSIKCEQNLGHDTMYWYKQDSKKFLKIMFSYNNKELIINETVPNRFSPKSPDKAHLNLHINSLELGDSAVYFCASSLRDRDRAKNIQYFGAGTRLSVL.

In its sample, this clonotype was seen many times. The rearrangement joins TRBV29-1 to TRBJ2-5; D ambiguous. Trimming pared 2 bases from V and 1 base from J, leaving 5 bases between. The CDR3 has 12 amino acids. Germline-derived CDR1 and CDR2 are SQVTM and ANQGSEA. CDR3 region: CSVEKPQETQYF. For the CDR3, the DNA is TGCAGCGTTGAAAAACCCCAAGAGACCCAGTACTTC.

This clonotype was recorded many times. The chain carries TRBV12-3 or TRBV12-4 and TRBJ2-7; 9 bases match TRBD2. The trim removed 5 bases at V and 0 bases at J, leaving 5 bases unmatched. This CDR3 has 15 residues. This CDR3 reads CASSRTSATSYEQYF. The CDR3 nucleotides are TGTGCCAGCAGTCGGACTAGCGCTACCTCCTACGAGCAGTACTTC.

This clonotype was seen only a few times. The V call is TRBV7-2, the J call TRBJ2-7, with 8 nucleotides matching TRBD2. The V segment lost 3 bases and the J segment 8 bases; nucleotides outside the gene matches: 15. The germline gives CDR1 SGHTA, CDR2 FQGNSA. This CDR3 region has 16 residues. In nucleotides, the CDR3 is TGTGCCAGCAGCTTCAACCCCACCGGCGGGGGGCATAAGCAGTACTTC. It is translated as CASSFNPTGGGHKQYF.

This rearrangement joins TRBV20-1 to TRBJ2-3; 7 bases map to TRBD1. Germline V gives CDR1 DFQATT, CDR2 SNEGSKA (reference sequence). The CDR3 covers 11 residues. V lost 5 bases, J lost 11 bases, and 7 bases stayed unmatched. CDR3 region: CSAEDRAGQYF. As DNA, the CDR3 is TGCAGTGCTGAAGACAGGGCCGGGCAGTATTTT.

The chain links TRBV5-1 to TRBJ2-5; TRBD2 might be the D (6 bases). Trimming stripped 1 base from V and 2 bases from J, with 12 bases between. Germline CDR1 SGHRS, CDR2 YFSETQ. This CDR3 comprises 15 residues. The CDR3 DNA is TGCGCCAGCAGCTTGTTACGGGAGATTCAAGAGACCCAGTACTTC. Translated, it gives CASSLLREIQETQYF.

This clonotype was recorded a few times. The chain joins TRBV11-2 to TRBJ1-1; D gene uncertain. The CDR3 extends over 14 amino acids. Trimming cost V 0 bases and J 2 bases, with 7 bases left between them. From germline, CDR1 is SGHAT and CDR2 FQNNGV. The CDR3, as DNA: TGTGCCAGCAGCTTAGAAATCTTCAACACTGAAGCTTTCTTT. It encodes CASSLEIFNTEAFF.

This clonotype was recorded only once. The chain couples TRBV7-2 to TRBJ2-1; 14 positions match TRBD2. Germline CDR1 and CDR2: SGHTA and FQGNSA. The CDR3 totals 15 residues. V was pared by 6 bases and J by 9 bases, with 7 bases of the junction left unmatched. The CDR3 nucleotides are TGTGCCAGCAGTAAAGGGGGACTAGCGGGAGTTGAGCAGTTCTTC. It translates to CASSKGGLAGVEQFF.

This chain links TRBV10-3 with TRBJ2-7, with 8 nucleotides matching TRBD1. This CDR3 has 14 amino acids. V was clipped by 8 bases and J by 11 bases; unmatched bases: 17. Germline V gene sequence: CDR1 ENHRY, CDR2 SYGVKD. The CDR3 nucleotides are TGTGCCATCGGAGAGCGGGCAGGGGGCTGGATGGAGTACTTC. Its translation: CAIGERAGGWMEYF.

This sequence joins TRBV4-3 and TRBJ1-1; D call uncertain. V was shortened by 11 bases and J by 3 bases, with 7 bases between the two germline ends. CDR1 and CDR2 (germline): LGHNA, YSLEER. This CDR3 region has 10 residues. CDR3 protein: CARTYTEAFF. DNA for the CDR3: TGCGCCCGCACCTACACTGAAGCTTTCTTT.